These 3 T cell receptor beta chains originate from one sample sequenced in a study of beta chain features in type 1 diabetes. Study-level findings and limits: TCRB CDR3s from Type 1 diabetes patients were moderately but significantly shorter in all four CD4+ subsets.

Sequenced material consisted of expressed TCRB transcripts (all of the isolated RNA was reverse transcribed). The repertoire was sequenced with immunoSEQ multiplex PCR; TCRdb's copy has only in-frame clones and lacks some. The table lists 640,000 or so clones, 10% to 15% of them singletons, with 0.022% in the top ten. Their antigen targets remain unknown. What was sequenced was naive CD4+ T cells from blood. Receptor source: a man aged 18 to 30 with type 1 diabetes.

This clone was seen a few times. V usage is TRBV29-1 and J usage is TRBJ1-2; the match to TRBD1 covers 10 bases. The CDR3 loop spans 14 amino acids. Unmatched junction bases numbered 2, after V lost 2 bases and J lost 2 bases. Germline assignment: CDR1 SQVTM and CDR2 ANQGSEA. CDR3 in DNA: TGCAGCGTTGAACCGGGACAGGGGAACTATGGCTACACCTTC. It encodes CSVEPGQGNYGYTF.

This clone has only a few counts. The chain joins TRBV6-6 to TRBJ2-1; D unclear. Germline V gene data show CDR1 as MNHNY and CDR2 as SVGAGI (reference sequence). Trimming cost V 7 bases and J 3 bases, with 4 bases left between them. This CDR3 is 11 amino acids long. Here the CDR3 DNA reads TGTGCCAGCACCGACTACAATGAGCAGTTCTTC. It codes for CASTDYNEQFF.

This clone was counted a few times. The chain carries TRBV9 and TRBJ2-5, with D possibly TRBD2 on 5 matching bases. This CDR3 has 15 amino acids. Deletions cut 0 bases from V and 5 bases from J, with 14 bases between. The V gene's germline CDR1 is SGDLS and CDR2 YYNGEE. CDR3 DNA sequence: TGTGCCAGCAGCGTAGGGACCGGGGATGTGGAGACCCAGTACTTC. This sequence encodes CASSVGTGDVETQYF.